This TCR beta chain derives from a study of T cell responses to AZD1222 COVID-19 vaccine listed by TCRdb under 2021. Concerning the study at large: AZD1222 recipients with second doses at about 4 weeks or about 12 weeks were pooled, because spike-specific TCR depth and breadth did not differ between schedules. Trial participants were enrolled by age into 18-55, 56-69 and 70-plus year subgroups, with approximately 160, 26 and 62 TCR-sequenced participants respectively. TCR sequencing covered more than 230 trial participants: 200 to 210 given two doses of AZD1222 and some 25 given two doses of MenACWY control vaccine. Summary of the overall study and its limitations: In the small 56-69-year group, the increase in depth fell short of significance, most likely because of low power. The whole spike protein was spanned by vaccine-associated CD4 TCRs, and dominant responses were seen in regions 160-218 and 743-854. After two AZD1222 doses, both the breadth and the depth of spike-specific TCRs were significantly higher than at day 0 and than in MenACWY recipients. Because no day 14 peak-response samples were available, the repertoires could be characterized only after the peak T cell response. Conclusions about previously exposed vaccinees are limited, since just a handful of AZD1222 recipients were seropositive for SARS-CoV-2 at baseline. Most participants were white British and females outnumbered males, and the authors suggested that clonal diversity may have been underestimated. Nearly half of unique spike-specific TCRs reportedly recognized epitopes outside regions mutated in the B.1.351 and B.1.1.7 variants.

The CDR3 regions of human TCRbeta chains were subjected to immunosequencing. The paper's data handling went like this. Repertoire TCRs were checked for matches against a reference library of SARS-CoV-2-specific TCRs that had been generated using the MIRA antigen-specificity platform. Breadth was defined as the fraction of unique TCRs that were SARS-CoV-2-associated, and depth was defined as the fraction of total T cells that were SARS-CoV-2-associated. Using the MIRA data, each spike-specific TCR was mapped to the spike region that the TCR reacts to and placed in a CD4 or CD8 class. Log10-transformed breadth and depth values were compared by one-way ANOVA with Sidak's multiple comparisons tests. TCRdb limited this immuneACCESS table to in-frame rearrangements with V and J called. A share of clones is missing; checked studies link under half to unresolved V genes, and the rest is unexplained. V and J calls and clone size are given by that table; D and trimming were obtained from the DNA. In all, the sample holds around 130,000 clones, and roughly 93% of those were seen once. Around 7% of the sample belongs to the ten largest clones.

To note about this clone: Its antigen remains undetermined. No base-level quality is on record; no much larger clone is a single base apart.

From its cysteine to its phenylalanine, the CDR3 spans 15 amino acids. Of the read, only the CDR3 DNA is kept; its 45 bases are in frame from base 1. Germline trimming amounts to 7 bases on V and 7 bases on J, with 12 as the count of junction bases outside the gene matches. As encoded in the germline V gene (reference sequence), CDR1 is LNHDA while CDR2 is SQIVND. The sample's time point label, decoded: baseline before first vaccination. Vaccinee samples came from UK trials COV001 and COV002, including a single-blind randomized controlled phase 2/3 trial of AZD1222 (ChAdOx1 nCoV-19) in healthy adults. For TCRbeta chain sequencing, PBMC samples from trial participants were taken at day 0 and at day 28 after the second dose.

This clonotype originated in an adult in good health. The sequence links TRBV19 to TRBJ2-1, with 8 bases matching TRBD2. The sequenced sample was peripheral blood, obtained on day 0 of AZD1222 vaccination. At the DNA level, the sequence is TGTGCCAGTACGGTGAGTAGCGGGATTGGAAATGAGCAGTTCTTC. It is translated as CASTVSSGIGNEQFF.